These T cell receptor beta chains were read from a single sample in a study of cytomegalovirus exposure and HLA in healthy donors. The protocol was immunoSEQ multiplex PCR, while the TCRdb copy is restricted to in-frame clones and leaves out a portion. Altogether some 150,000 clones are present, roughly four fifths being singletons, with the ten largest covering about 3.2%. Sequenced input: PBMCs. The receptors here all came from a man between 18 and 35 years old in good health and CMV-seropositive. Both conserved end residues are part of each CDR3. The order of the fields is D gene, V gene, clone size, J gene, CDR3 DNA, CDR3 protein. A D gene is named only where the DNA matches it firmly. Expanded clones get a size class; other rows say once, few or many, or leave the size out.

TRBD1	TRBV6-5	.	TRBJ1-1	TGTGCCAGCAGTCCGGACAGGGGCGACACTGAAGCTTTCTTT	CASSPDRGDTEAFF
TRBD2	TRBV28	.	TRBJ2-1	TGTGCCAGCAGTTTTTCGGCGACTAGCGGGAGCAGGGTCAATGAGCAGTTCTTC	CASSFSATSGSRVNEQFF
.	TRBV7-3	.	TRBJ2-1	TGTGCCAGCAGCTTAGTCGGGACTCCAAACAATGAGCAGTTCTTC	CASSLVGTPNNEQFF
TRBD1	TRBV6-4	once	TRBJ2-7	TGTGCCAGCAGTGACTCGAGTGGGGCGGTGAGGGACAGGGGAAACGAGCAGTACTTC	CASSDSSGAVRDRGNEQYF
TRBD1	TRBV19	.	TRBJ1-1	TGTGCCAGTATGGGACAGGGCCTCATGAACACTGAAGCTTTCTTT	CASMGQGLMNTEAFF
TRBD1	TRBV6-1	.	TRBJ2-7	TGTGCCAGCACCTCGGGACAGGGAGACTCCTACGAGCAGTACTTC	CASTSGQGDSYEQYF
.	TRBV13	.	TRBJ2-7	TGTGCCAGCAGCTCGTTTACTGCGCCTCGATACGAGCAGTACTTC	CASSSFTAPRYEQYF
TRBD2	TRBV7-9	.	TRBJ2-7	TGTGCCAGCAGCACAACTAGCGGGGTGGGGGGCGAGCAGTACTTC	CASSTTSGVGGEQYF
.	TRBV4-1	.	TRBJ2-1	TGCGCCAGCAGCCAAGATATTCTGCGGGGCAACTACAATGAGCAGTTCTTC	CASSQDILRGNYNEQFF
TRBD1	TRBV30	.	TRBJ1-2	TGTGCCTGGAGTGTCCCAGGGGGCGAGGTTGGCTACACCTTC	CAWSVPGGEVGYTF
TRBD1	TRBV19	.	TRBJ2-1	TGTGCCAGTAATCAGGGACAGCCCTACAATGAGCAGTTCTTC	CASNQGQPYNEQFF
.	TRBV19	.	TRBJ1-1	TGTGCCAGTAGTTCCCCGAGCACTGGAGCTTTCTTT	CASSSPSTGAFF
TRBD2	TRBV9	.	TRBJ2-5	TGTGCCAGCAGCACCGGGACTACCAGGGCGGAGACCCAGTACTTC	CASSTGTTRAETQYF
TRBD1	TRBV4-1	.	TRBJ2-7	TGCGCCAGCAGCCAAGAACCTAACCCGACAGGGGGCCCCTACGAGCAATACTTC	CASSQEPNPTGGPYEQYF
TRBD1	TRBV28	.	TRBJ1-2	TGTGCCAGCAGGGATCCCCGGACAGGGGGCGGCTATGGCTACACCTTC	CASRDPRTGGGYGYTF
.	TRBV7-8	.	TRBJ1-5	TGTGCCAGCAGCTTCAGTTTAATAGGGCCGGGGGATAGCAATCAGCCCCAGCATTTT	CASSFSLIGPGDSNQPQHF
TRBD1	TRBV6-6	.	TRBJ2-7	TGTGCCAGCAGTTACTCGGCAGGGGGAGCTTACGAGCAGTACTTC	CASSYSAGGAYEQYF
.	TRBV5-1	.	TRBJ1-4	TGCGCCAGCAGTATGGCAGGGTCCGAAAAACTGTTTTTT	CASSMAGSEKLFF
TRBD1	TRBV19	once	TRBJ1-1	TGTGCCAGTAGTGAGCCCGGACAGGGGGACCCTGAAGCTTTCTTT	CASSEPGQGDPEAFF
.	TRBV7-9	.	TRBJ2-1	TGTTCCAGCAGCTCACTATACCTAGGGGCTGGAGACCCCTACAATGAGCAGTTCTTC	CSSSSLYLGAGDPYNEQFF
.	TRBV11-2	.	TRBJ2-7	TGTGCCAGCAGCCAAAATGGGGAGCATTACTTC	CASSQNGEHYF
TRBD1	TRBV9	.	TRBJ1-5	TGTGCCAGCAGCCGGGGACAGGGCAATCAGCCCCAGCATTTT	CASSRGQGNQPQHF
TRBD1	TRBV30	.	TRBJ1-1	TGTGCCTGGAATAAACAGGGGTCGACGGAAGCTTTCTTT	CAWNKQGSTEAFF
.	TRBV6-5	.	TRBJ2-7	TGTGCCAGCAGTTACTCACCGGAGGATTATGAGCAGTACTTC	CASSYSPEDYEQYF
.	TRBV28	.	TRBJ2-6	TGTGCCAGCGAGATAAGGGGTTCTGGGGCCAACGTCCTGACTTTC	CASEIRGSGANVLTF
.	TRBV5-6	once	TRBJ1-1	TGTGCCAGCAGTTTGCTGGTTGCGGACACTGAAGCTTTCTTT	CASSLLVADTEAFF
.	TRBV5-1	.	TRBJ2-3	TGCGCCAGCAGGCCCAGCGGAGATAGCACAGATACGCAGTATTTT	CASRPSGDSTDTQYF
.	TRBV13	.	TRBJ1-4	TGTGCCAGCAGCTTAGCGGAGCAGGGTTGGGCGACTAATGAAAAACTGTTTTTT	CASSLAEQGWATNEKLFF
TRBD1	TRBV27	.	TRBJ1-2	TGTGCCAGCAGCCCCCAGAGGCAGGGGGCGAAGGGCTACACCTTC	CASSPQRQGAKGYTF
TRBD2	TRBV7-9	.	TRBJ2-7	TGTGCCAGCAGCTTAGTGGCGGCTGCGGCGGGAGACTACGAGCAGTACTTC	CASSLVAAAAGDYEQYF
TRBD2	TRBV27	few	TRBJ2-1	TGTGCCAGCAGTTTATCGCGGGAGAGGTCCAATGAGCAGTTCTTC	CASSLSRERSNEQFF
.	TRBV4-1	few	TRBJ2-7	TGCGCCAGCAGCCACCCCGTTCGTGGGAGAGCAAACGAGCAGTACTTC	CASSHPVRGRANEQYF
.	TRBV5-8	.	TRBJ2-3	TGTGCCAGCAGCCCGGGGACTCTCAGCACAGATACGCAGTATTTT	CASSPGTLSTDTQYF
.	TRBV6-5	.	TRBJ2-1	TGTGCCAGCAGTCACCCAAGGGGTCCGTACAATGAGCAGTTCTTC	CASSHPRGPYNEQFF
TRBD1	TRBV2	.	TRBJ2-7	TGTGCCAGCAGTTACGGGACAGGGGCCTACGAGCAGTACTTC	CASSYGTGAYEQYF
TRBD2	TRBV5-1	.	TRBJ2-3	TGCGCCAGCAGCTTGGAACTAGCGGGTCAGCAGTATTTT	CASSLELAGQQYF
.	TRBV4-1	few	TRBJ1-2	TGCGCCAGCAGCCAAGATAACAGGGACAACTATGGCTACACCTTC	CASSQDNRDNYGYTF
TRBD2	TRBV7-7	.	TRBJ2-1	TGTGCTAGCAGCTTCCCCCATCCGGGACTAGCTTTCCATGAGCAGTTCTTC	CASSFPHPGLAFHEQFF
.	TRBV27	.	TRBJ2-2	TGTGCCAGCAGCGTAGCCTCAGTTAACACCGGGGAGCTGTTTTTT	CASSVASVNTGELFF
.	TRBV27	.	TRBJ1-2	TGTGCCAGCAGCTTAGCTGGCAGTTCCTATGGCTACACCTTC	CASSLAGSSYGYTF
.	TRBV19	.	TRBJ2-7	TGTGCCAGTAGTTGGTCGGTCATCTACGAGCAGTACTTC	CASSWSVIYEQYF
.	TRBV28	.	TRBJ1-1	TGTGCCTACGCCCGGGGCACTGAAGCTTTCTTT	CAYARGTEAFF
TRBD1	TRBV6-5	.	TRBJ1-2	TGTGCCAGCAGTTACAACAGGGGGCAGCGTGGCTACACCTTC	CASSYNRGQRGYTF
.	TRBV11-2	once	TRBJ2-4	TGTGCCAGCAGCTCCCTCCCAGTAGCCAAAAACATTCAGTACTTC	CASSSLPVAKNIQYF